The sequence of this T cell receptor beta chain was determined in a study of blood T cell repertoires in COVID-19. Turning to the study itself: Samples came from the United States, Italy and Spain, spanning acute and convalescent COVID-19. In each case, the material was cDNA or gDNA derived from T cells, B-cell-depleted T cells, or PBMCs.

In the source study's methods: Reference gene primer amplification gave nucleated cell count estimates. Here immunoSEQ multiplex PCR was the method, and the copy in TCRdb shows in-frame clones only, minus some. That table furnishes V, J and clone size, whereas the DNA furnished D and trimming. The sample includes about 340,000 clones, 88% of them seen just once. CDR3 length: 12 residues. The germline V gene has CDR1 SQVTM and CDR2 ANQGSEA. V was pared by 8 bases and J by 4 bases, with 14 bases between. Seattle-derived patients entered the study during active infection and were followed longitudinally.

The sequencing input was peripheral blood. This TCR derives from a woman aged 70 to 79 with COVID-19, enrolled during active disease. The chain links TRBV29-1 to TRBJ1-1; maybe TRBD1 (5 bases). The CDR3 here is CSFSGFVTEAFF. CDR3 DNA: TGCAGCTTTTCAGGGTTCGTCACTGAAGCTTTCTTT.